These 32 T cell receptor beta chains share one sample of origin, sequenced in a study of regulatory T cells in long-lasting Graves disease. Relying on iRepertoire HTBI primers and Arm-PCR of CDR3 regions, the team built TCR beta libraries. TCRdb independently ran MiXCR on the multiplex PCR reads; one entry per CDR3 protein. The sample carries roughly 470,000 distinct CDR3 sequences, around 20% recorded once. Time point here: persistent/refractory GD, antithyroid drugs over 5 years with positive TRAb. Following extraction of RNA from PBMCs, that RNA was used to make the TCR library. Sequencing used peripheral blood mononuclear cells (PBMCs), obtained when the disease was refractory, from a patient treated with antithyroid drugs. The receptor source for this set is a female donor with Graves disease.

This clonotype was observed a single time. A clone one base away is much larger, so this may be a read error. The chain joins TRBV3-1 to TRBJ1-2, with 7 bases lining up with TRBD1. The germline CDR1 and CDR2 sequences are LGHDT and YNNKEL (reference sequence). The J segment lost 0 bases and the V segment lost 6 bases, leaving 7 bases of the junction unmatched. The CDR3 consists of 15 residues. Here the CDR3 reads CASSGRTGTNYGYTF. The CDR3 bases are TGTGCCAGCAGTGGCCGGACAGGTACTAACTATGGCTACACCTTC. The full variable domain, its missing parts supplied by reference TRBV3-1 and TRBJ1-2, is DTAVSQTPKYLVTQMGNDKSIKCEQNLGHDTMYWYKQDSKKFLKIMFSYNNKELIINETVPNRFSPKSPDKAHLNLHINSLELGDSAVYFCASSGRTGTNYGYTFGSGTRLTVV.

This clonotype showed up just a few times. V usage is TRBV5-1 and J usage is TRBJ2-3; 11 nucleotides line up with TRBD2. V shed 6 bases and J 5 bases; nucleotides not matched to a gene: 11. The length of the CDR3 is 16 residues. Germline CDR1 SGHRS, CDR2 YFSETQ. The DNA of the CDR3 is TGCGCCAGCACCAGACTAGCGGGGAGGCCGGTAGATACGCAGTATTTT. This translates into CASTRLAGRPVDTQYF. Based on the CDR3 plus reference TRBV5-1 and TRBJ2-3, the full variable domain is KAGVTQTPRYLIKTRGQQVTLSCSPISGHRSVSWYQQTPGQGLQFLFEYFSETQRNKGNFPGRFSGRQFSNSRSEMNVSTLELGDSALYLCASTRLAGRPVDTQYFGPGTRLTVL.

V and J are TRBV6-9 and TRBJ1-6, with 9 positions matching TRBD1. The J segment lost 7 bases and the V segment lost 3 bases, leaving 1 base of the junction unmatched. CDR1 is MNHGY, CDR2 SVAAGI, per germline. This CDR3 spans 14 amino acids. The CDR3 region has the DNA TGTGCCAGCAGTTACGGACAGGGGAATTCACCCCTCCACTTT. This codes for CASSYGQGNSPLHF.

This clonotype was found many times. The gene calls are TRBV18 and TRBJ1-1, with TRBD1 matching 10 bases. CDR1 and CDR2 from the germline V gene are KGHSH and LQKENI. The CDR3 has 16 residues. Trimming took 5 bases from V and 4 from J; bases not matched to a gene: 10. The CDR3 sequence: CASSEEPGQGFTEAFF. DNA of the CDR3: TGTGCCAGCTCAGAAGAGCCGGGACAGGGGTTCACTGAAGCTTTCTTT.

The table lists this clonotype with a few counts. The genes are TRBV6-1 and TRBJ2-7, with 9 bases aligning to TRBD2. The CDR3 covers 13 residues. The junction had 9 bases not matched to a gene; V was cut back by 8 bases and J by 7 bases. Germline V gives CDR1 MNHNS, CDR2 SASEGT. CDR3 amino acids: CASQASGTREQYF. The CDR3 DNA sequence: TGTGCCAGCCAGGCTAGCGGGACGAGAGAGCAGTACTTC.

This clonotype has a count of ten or more. V is TRBV7-9 and J is TRBJ2-2; 10 nucleotides line up with TRBD2. Germline lookup yields CDR1 SEHNR and CDR2 FQNEAQ (reference sequence). The ends lost 7 bases at V and 5 bases at J; junction bases unmatched: 10. The length of the CDR3 is 16 residues. CDR3 sequence (DNA): TGTGCCAGCAACCGAAAGCGGGAGGGCCTTACCGGGGAGCTGTTTTTT. Its protein is CASNRKREGLTGELFF.

This clonotype was picked up a small number of times. The CDR3 DNA sequence: TGCGCCAGCAGCCAAGATCGTTGGAAGGCCCAGTACTTC. This gives the protein CASSQDRWKAQYF. J is TRBJ2-5 and V is TRBV4-1; no definite D call. Trimming removed 0 bases at V and 9 bases at J, with 11 bases between. Germline CDR1 and CDR2: MGHRA and YSYEKL. CDR3 length equals 13 residues.

This chain joins TRBV20-1 and TRBJ1-5; a weak D match, TRBD1 (5 bases). Per germline, CDR1 DFQATT and CDR2 SNEGSKA (reference sequence). The ends were cut back, 3 bases at V and 3 bases at J, with 21 bases in the middle. CDR3 length: 17 amino acids. In DNA form, the CDR3 reads TGCAGTGCTAGGAGGGGTTCAGGCGGGAGCTACAATCAGCCCCAGCATTTT. It specifies CSARRGSGGSYNQPQHF.

This clonotype showed up many times. This chain joins TRBV24-1 and TRBJ2-7; a possible D gene is TRBD2 (5 bases). The CDR3 length is 12 residues. CDR1 is KGHDR, CDR2 SFDVKD, per germline. Trimming took off 3 bases at V and 12 bases at J, with 14 bases between the two ends. The CDR3 nucleotides are TGTGCCACCAGTGATCCGGGGATGAGGGTGTACTTC. Its protein product is CATSDPGMRVYF.

This clonotype came up many times. This sequence joins TRBV27 and TRBJ2-7, with 10 bases fitting TRBD1. Losses at the gene ends were 4 bases for V and 3 bases for J; bases not matched to a gene: 6. The CDR3 extends over 15 amino acids. CDR1 and CDR2 from the germline V gene are MNHEY and SMNVEV (reference sequence). In DNA form, the CDR3 reads TGTGCCAGCAGTTACCAGGGACAGGGGCTCTACGAGCAGTACTTC. Amino acid sequence: CASSYQGQGLYEQYF.

In this sample, this clonotype turned up a few times. V is TRBV10-3 and J is TRBJ1-6; no clear D gene. Trimming left V 0 bases short and J 7 bases short, with 13 bases between. This CDR3 region has 16 residues. Germline CDR1 is ENHRY and CDR2 is SYGVKD. The CDR3 nucleotides are TGTGCCATCAGTGAGTCGGCCGGGATAGGCAATTCACCCCTCCACTTT. This codes for CAISESAGIGNSPLHF.

The rearrangement links TRBV15 to TRBJ1-5; D is possibly TRBD1 (5 bases). This CDR3 is built from 14 residues. Trimming cost V 5 bases and J 6 bases, with 14 bases left between them. Germline V CDR1 and CDR2: LNHNV, YYDKDF (reference sequence). The CDR3: CATSSRGGVQPQHF. The CDR3 DNA follows: TGTGCCACCAGCTCCCGGGGGGGGGTTCAGCCCCAGCATTTT.

This clonotype was seen only a few times. The chain employs TRBV28 and TRBJ1-3; D remains ambiguous. The V gene's germline CDR1 is MDHEN and CDR2 SYDVKM. CDR3 length equals 19 residues. V was shortened by 2 bases and J by 0 bases, with 20 bases between the two germline ends. In nucleotides, the CDR3 is TGTGCCAGCAGTTTAAAAGGGATGCTGTCTTGGACCTCTGGAAACACCATATATTTT. Translation: CASSLKGMLSWTSGNTIYF.

The chain employs TRBV6-9 and TRBJ1-6; D is unresolved. This CDR3 is built from 13 residues. Germline V gene lookup returns CDR1 MNHGY and CDR2 SVAAGI. Trimming took off 3 bases at V and 5 bases at J, with 5 bases between the two ends. The DNA for the CDR3 is TGTGCCAGCAGTTACTCGGATAATTCACCCCTCCACTTT. The encoded protein is CASSYSDNSPLHF.

This clonotype was seen many times. The rearrangement links TRBV6-2 or TRBV6-3 to TRBJ2-7; perhaps TRBD2 as D (6 bases). The CDR3 has 14 residues. Germline loops: CDR1 MNHEY, CDR2 SVGEGT. V was shortened by 7 bases and J by 3 bases, with 16 bases between the two germline ends. CDR3 DNA sequence: TGTGCCAGCACCACGACGGGACTGAACTACGAGCAGTACTTC. It codes for CASTTTGLNYEQYF.

This clonotype appeared many times. The J gene is TRBJ2-2, the V gene TRBV2, with 7 positions matching TRBD2. From germline, CDR1 is SNHLY and CDR2 FYNNEI. Trimming cost V 6 bases and J 3 bases; bases outside gene matches: 7. The length of the CDR3 is 15 residues. The CDR3 loop reads CASRASGRDTGELFF. CDR3 nucleotide sequence: TGTGCCAGCAGAGCTTCGGGGAGGGACACCGGGGAGCTGTTTTTT.

Ten or more counts support this clonotype. The J gene is TRBJ2-7, the V gene TRBV5-1; D might be TRBD1 or TRBD2, each matching 5 bases. The CDR3 is made up of 15 amino acids. Germline CDR1 and CDR2: SGHRS and YFSETQ. Trimming removed 0 bases from V and 9 bases from J, with 19 bases in between. The CDR3 bases are TGCGCCAGCAGCTTGGAAGGGCAGGGACCCCTTGGGCAGTACTTC. Translation: CASSLEGQGPLGQYF.

The rearrangement joins TRBV12-3 or TRBV12-4 to TRBJ1-2; D not resolved. Trimming pared 2 bases from V and 5 bases from J, leaving 9 bases between. There are 13 residues in the CDR3. The CDR3: CASSLLAVYGYTF. For the CDR3, the DNA is TGTGCCAGCAGTTTACTGGCAGTTTATGGCTACACCTTC.

At least ten counts were recorded for this clonotype. The rearrangement joins TRBV11-2 to TRBJ1-1; tentative D call: TRBD1 (6 bases). The V gene's germline CDR1 is SGHAT and CDR2 FQNNGV. The CDR3 loop spans 14 amino acids. Trimming pared 5 bases from V and 0 bases from J, leaving 10 bases between. CDR3 sequence (DNA): TGTGCCAGCAGCCAGGACAGAATGAACACTGAAGCTTTCTTT. Encoded protein: CASSQDRMNTEAFF.

Details on this clonotype: One end of the junction does not line up with germline, which may come from a read error. The gene calls are TRBV7-7 and TRBJ2-7; maybe TRBD2 (6 bases). The CDR3 has 15 residues. Germline loops: CDR1 SSHAT, CDR2 FNYEAQ (reference sequence). The CDR3 region has the DNA TGTGCTAGCAGCTCCAGGGCGGGGAGCTCCTACGAGCAGTACTTC. As protein: CASSSRAGSSYEQYF.

The V and J genes are TRBV19 and TRBJ2-2; 9 positions agree with TRBD1. The CDR3 extends over 17 amino acids. The germline gives CDR1 LNHDA, CDR2 SQIVND (reference sequence). V lost 4 bases to trimming and J lost 4 bases; unmatched junction nucleotides: 10. CDR3 DNA: TGTGCCAGTAGTAGGAACCGGGACAGGGCGGCCACCGGGGAGCTGTTTTTT. It encodes CASSRNRDRAATGELFF.

Ten or more counts support this clonotype. The chain couples TRBV7-8 to TRBJ1-1; no definite D call. The CDR3 is 15 residues long. Germline V gene sequence: CDR1 SGHVS, CDR2 FQNEAQ. The ends were cut back, 5 bases at V and 1 base at J, with 14 bases in the middle. For the CDR3, the DNA is TGTGCCAGCAGCGTGTCCGGTGCAGCGAACACTGAAGCTTTCTTT. This sequence encodes CASSVSGAANTEAFF. Full variable domain (remainder filled in from reference TRBV7-8 and TRBJ1-1): GAGVSQSPRYKVAKRGQDVALRCDPISGHVSLFWYQQALGQGPEFLTYFQNEAQLDKSGLPSDRFFAERPEGSVSTLKIQRTQQEDSAVYLCASSVSGAANTEAFFGQGTRLTVV.

This clonotype was seen repeatedly, ten times or more. V gene TRBV7-8 combines with J gene TRBJ2-5; weak D call: TRBD1 (5 bases). V lost 5 bases to trimming and J lost 2 bases, with 15 bases between them. CDR1 and CDR2 from the germline V gene are SGHVS and FQNEAQ. The CDR3 has 15 residues. This chain's CDR3 is CASSVSQTDQETQYF. DNA of the CDR3: TGTGCCAGCAGCGTTTCACAGACAGATCAAGAGACCCAGTACTTC.

Points on this clonotype: One junction end disagrees with the germline gene, perhaps due to a read error. The gene calls are TRBV11-2 and TRBJ2-7; either TRBD1 or TRBD2 may supply D (5 bases each). The CDR3 extends over 16 amino acids. Germline assignment: CDR1 SGHAT and CDR2 FQNNGV. Written as DNA, the CDR3 is TGTGCCAGCAGCTTAGGTCGGGACCCGCTAACCTACGTGCAGTACTTC. This gives the protein CASSLGRDPLTYVQYF.

As to this clonotype: A read error is possible here, since a much larger clone lies one base away. The chain carries TRBV9 and TRBJ2-5; TRBD2 agrees at 9 bases. The V and J ends lost 4 bases and 1 base, in that order; junction bases with no gene match: 8. From germline, CDR1 is SGDLS and CDR2 YYNGEE. The CDR3 is made up of 16 amino acids. The CDR3 coding sequence is TGTGCCAGCAGCCAGGCGGGGGGGACAAGCCAAGAGACCCAGTACTTC. Its translation is CASSQAGGTSQETQYF.

This clonotype was seen many times. This chain connects TRBV6-1 to TRBJ1-5; D is uncertain. From germline, CDR1 is MNHNS and CDR2 SASEGT. V was cut by 4 bases and J by 1 base, with 11 bases left in between. The CDR3 covers 15 residues. CDR3 sequence: CASSAWGASNQPQHF. The CDR3 DNA reads TGTGCCAGCAGTGCTTGGGGAGCAAGCAATCAGCCCCAGCATTTT.

Ten or more counts support this clonotype. The J gene is TRBJ2-7, the V gene TRBV27, with a weak D call TRBD1 (5 bases). The CDR3 contains 15 residues. Trimming took 2 bases from V and 6 from J, leaving 17 bases between them. Germline CDR1 reads MNHEY; CDR2 reads SMNVEV (reference sequence). The CDR3, as DNA: TGTGCCAGCAGTTTAAAGGGGCCCGCTTTGGGCGAGCAGTACTTC. Protein sequence: CASSLKGPALGEQYF.

This sequence joins TRBV9 and TRBJ2-2, with D unclear. The V gene lost 3 bases and the J gene lost 7 bases, with 10 bases spanning the gap. Germline V CDR1 and CDR2: SGDLS, YYNGEE. The length of the CDR3 is 13 residues. CDR3 region: CASSGEGLGELFF. The DNA for the CDR3 is TGTGCCAGCAGCGGCGAAGGGCTCGGGGAGCTGTTTTTT. The complete variable domain, with remaining parts taken from reference TRBV9 and TRBJ2-2, reads DSGVTQTPKHLITATGQRVTLRCSPRSGDLSVYWYQQSLDQGLQFLIQYYNGEERAKGNILERFSAQQFPDLHSELNLSSLELGDSALYFCASSGEGLGELFFGEGSRLTVL.

The CDR3 sequence is CAISGGVEAFF. Written as DNA, the CDR3 is TGTGCCATTTCAGGGGGGGTAGAAGCTTTCTTT. The V and J genes are TRBV10-3 and TRBJ1-1; 7 bases map to TRBD1. This CDR3 has 11 amino acids. The germline gives CDR1 ENHRY, CDR2 SYGVKD. Trimming cost V 9 bases and J 8 bases; bases outside gene matches: 6.

This clonotype showed up many times. The J gene is TRBJ1-2, the V gene TRBV28, with D perhaps matching TRBD1 (5 bases). Germline loops: CDR1 MDHEN, CDR2 SYDVKM. The CDR3 spans 13 residues. Trimming took 9 bases from V and 3 from J, leaving 14 bases between them. CDR3 in amino acids: CASGAGFYYGYTF. DNA of the CDR3: TGTGCCAGTGGAGCAGGGTTCTACTATGGCTACACCTTC.

The chain couples TRBV18 to TRBJ2-2; a weak D match, TRBD2 (5 bases). The V end was cut by 5 bases, the J end by 7 bases, with 20 bases between. The CDR3 consists of 16 residues. Germline lookup yields CDR1 KGHSH and CDR2 LQKENI. The CDR3 region has the DNA TGTGCCAGCTCATCCGCCGACGGGGTTTCGAACGGGGAGCTGTTTTTT. It encodes CASSSADGVSNGELFF.

V is TRBV19 and J is TRBJ1-6; TRBD1 aligns across 7 bases. The CDR3 totals 15 residues. The germline V gene has CDR1 LNHDA and CDR2 SQIVND (reference sequence). V shed 3 bases, J shed 4 bases, and the junction held 3 bases outside the gene matches. The CDR3 sequence: CASSIATGYNSPLHF. CDR3 DNA: TGTGCCAGTAGTATTGCGACAGGGTATAATTCACCCCTCCACTTT. The full variable domain, in which reference TRBV19 and TRBJ1-6 provide the parts outside the CDR3, is DGGITQSPKYLFRKEGQNVTLSCEQNLNHDAMYWYRQDPGQGLRLIYYSQIVNDFQKGDIAEGYSVSREKKESFPLTVTSAQKNPTAFYLCASSIATGYNSPLHFGNGTRLTVT.